These 6 T cell receptor beta chains were sequenced from one sample in a study of cytomegalovirus exposure and HLA in healthy donors. Primers for the PCR totalled 60 Vbeta and 13 Jbeta. Measured with immunoSEQ multiplex PCR; TCRdb has only the in-frame clones, and not every one. The sample yields about 170,000 clones, about 82% seen once. Material: PBMCs. These receptors all come from a male donor in good health and CMV-seronegative.

This clone was observed a few times. The J gene is TRBJ1-1, the V gene TRBV4-3; 7 bases are shared with TRBD1. Germline CDR1 and CDR2: LGHNA and YSLEER. Trimming took 3 bases from V and 4 from J; bases not matched to a gene: 5. The CDR3 covers 14 residues. The CDR3 DNA reads as TGCGCCAGCAGCCATGGACAGGTGACCACTGAAGCTTTCTTT. The encoded protein is CASSHGQVTTEAFF.

The chain links TRBV19 to TRBJ2-7; 10 nucleotides align to TRBD1. CDR1 LNHDA and CDR2 SQIVND come from the germline V gene (reference sequence). Trimming cost V 3 bases and J 5 bases; bases outside gene matches: 7. The CDR3 spans 15 residues. This CDR3 reads CASSIRDRGPHEQYF. The CDR3 nucleotides are TGTGCCAGTAGTATCCGAGACAGGGGGCCCCACGAGCAGTACTTC.

V is TRBV25-1 and J is TRBJ1-2, with TRBD1 identical over 7 bases. Germline CDR1 reads MGHDK; CDR2 reads SYGVNS. The CDR3 length is 14 residues. Trimming at V came to 0 bases and at J to 8 bases, leaving 6 bases not matched to a gene. The CDR3 sequence is CASSEYYRGYGYTF. The CDR3 DNA reads as TGTGCCAGCAGTGAATATTACAGGGGTTACGGCTACACCTTC.

DNA for the CDR3: TGTGCCAGCAGTACCCGCCAGGGGACTAATGAAAAACTGTTTTTT. This translates into CASSTRQGTNEKLFF. The rearrangement links TRBV6-5 to TRBJ1-4, with D perhaps matching TRBD1 (6 bases). CDR1 and CDR2 from the germline V gene are MNHEY and SVGAGI. The CDR3 length is 15 residues. The germline V and J ends were trimmed by 5 bases and 2 bases, with 12 bases remaining between them.

The chain recombines TRBV5-1 with TRBJ2-6, with D perhaps TRBD1 (6 bases). The germline V gene encodes CDR1 SGHRS and CDR2 YFSETQ. V gave up 6 bases and J gave up 0 bases, with 13 bases separating them. CDR3 length: 16 amino acids. The CDR3 nucleotides read TGCGCCAGCAAAGGGGACAACAGCTCTGGGGCCAACGTCCTGACTTTC. Translation gives CASKGDNSSGANVLTF.

The chain has TRBV28 and TRBJ1-5; D remains unclear. CDR3 size: 15 residues. V was shortened by 7 bases and J by 2 bases, with 15 bases between the two germline ends. Germline values: CDR1 MDHEN, CDR2 SYDVKM. CDR3 sequence: CASTPLRRGNQPQHF. DNA for the CDR3: TGTGCCAGCACGCCACTTAGGAGAGGCAATCAGCCCCAGCATTTT. Looking up the rest from reference TRBV28 and TRBJ1-5 gives the full variable domain: DVKVTQSSRYLVKRTGEKVFLECVQDMDHENMFWYRQDPGLGLRLIYFSYDVKMKEKGDIPEGYSVSREKKERFSLILESASTNQTSMYLCASTPLRRGNQPQHFGDGTRLSIL.